This TCR beta chain was captured by sequencing in a study of vaccination effects on CD4 cells after COVID-19. As regards this clone: Its matching antigen is unknown.

The method was immunoSEQ multiplex PCR; TCRdb's version includes in-frame clones alone and lacks a portion of them. The sample consists of tens of thousands of clones, roughly 76% of them appearing once. Antigen-specific CD4+ T cells were expanded with viral peptide pools in the ViraFEST assay before sequencing. Isolating CD4+ T cells followed more than eight days of culture. Every participant took two doses of the BNT162b2 or mRNA-1273 vaccine. V gave up 2 bases and J gave up 5 bases, with 7 bases separating them. CDR3 size: 12 residues. CDR1 SGHKS and CDR2 YYEKEE come from the germline V gene (reference sequence).

This TCR was recovered from a human donor who received a COVID-19 vaccine. Some clones in this sample may be carry-over from other donors' samples. The rearrangement uses TRBV5-5 and TRBJ2-5; no firm D call. Source: CD4+ T cells from PBMCs cultured with SARS-CoV-2 spike peptides, taken after COVID-19 vaccination. Here the CDR3 reads CASSFASETQYF. Written as DNA, the CDR3 is TGTGCCAGCAGCTTCGCGTCGGAGACCCAGTACTTC.